This T cell receptor beta chain was found in a study of metastatic and nonmetastatic thyroid tumors (dated by TCRdb to about 2020). Some background on the complete study: Repertoires from peripheral blood and from tumor or nodule tissue samples of malignant and benign thyroid patients were compared.

Beyond this particular receptor, the publication reports: TCR beta diversity was reported as significantly higher in malignant tumors than in benign nodules, in both blood and tumor samples.

Via the germline V gene, CDR1 is SGHRS and CDR2 YFSETQ. The CDR3 runs 11 residues from the cysteine to the phenylalanine. Only the CDR3 portion is preserved as DNA: 33 bases, with reading frame beginning at the first base. V is shortened by 4 bases, J by 1 base, and the region joining them spans 2 bases. Many counts were recorded for this clone. This clone's antigen is unknown. Nothing much larger sits one base from this clone, and base qualities are not available. No patient had received any treatment before thyroid surgery. The study retrospectively analysed patient clinical samples collected from about 2012 to 2018 using T-cell receptor beta sequencing. Libraries came from PCR. The listed sequencing device is Illumina HiSeq 4000. High-throughput sequencing was used to profile the CDR3 region of the TCR beta-chain in every patient. Turning to the authors' computational methods: Drawing on CDR3 differences between clinicopathological groups, the researchers built a classifier meant to tell apart patients with distant-metastatic papillary thyroid cancer. The Shannon index was used to assess repertoire diversity, and the Morisita-Horn index was used to assess tumor-blood repertoire similarity. TCRdb reran the public reads through fastp at Q25 and MiXCR, keeping productive beta chains. The V and J calls were not made by the authors but by TCRdb's processing. This sample lists tens of thousands of clones; around an eighth were detected once. The ten largest clones capture approximately 25% of the sample.

The chain is assembled from TRBV5-1 and TRBJ2-5; no D gene can be assigned with confidence. The sequenced sample consisted of blood. This sequence originates from a female donor with papillary thyroid cancer or a benign thyroid nodule (not recorded which). Some clones in this sample may be carry-over from other donors' samples. The bases are TGCGCCAGCAGCCGCCAAGAGACCCAGTACTTC. It specifies CASSRQETQYF.